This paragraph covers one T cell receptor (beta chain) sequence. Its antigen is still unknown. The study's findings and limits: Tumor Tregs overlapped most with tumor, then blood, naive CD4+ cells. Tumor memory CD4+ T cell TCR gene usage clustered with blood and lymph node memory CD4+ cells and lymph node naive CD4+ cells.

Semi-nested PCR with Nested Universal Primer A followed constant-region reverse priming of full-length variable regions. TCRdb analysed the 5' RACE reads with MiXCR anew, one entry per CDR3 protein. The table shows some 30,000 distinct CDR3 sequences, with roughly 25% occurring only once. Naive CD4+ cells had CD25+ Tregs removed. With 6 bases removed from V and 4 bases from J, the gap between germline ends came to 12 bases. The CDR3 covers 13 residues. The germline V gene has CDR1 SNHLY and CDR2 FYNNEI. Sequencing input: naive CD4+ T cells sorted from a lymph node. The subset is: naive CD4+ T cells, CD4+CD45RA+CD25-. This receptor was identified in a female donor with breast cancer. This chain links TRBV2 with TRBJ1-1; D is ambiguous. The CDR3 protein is CASSGRPGTEAFF. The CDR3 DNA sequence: TGTGCCAGCAGCGGGCGACCAGGCACTGAAGCTTTCTTT.